This T cell receptor (beta chain) comes out of a study of blood T cell repertoires in COVID-19. Looking at the study overall: T cells, B-cell-depleted T cells, or PBMCs supplied cDNA or gDNA.

CDR1 is LGHNA and CDR2 is YSLEER in the germline V gene. Trimming pared 3 bases from V and 5 bases from J, leaving 13 bases between. This CDR3 comprises 14 residues. Measured with immunoSEQ multiplex PCR; TCRdb has only the in-frame clones, and not every one. The table lists over 120,000 clones, approximately 87% of them singletons, with approximately 9% in the top ten. This chain joins TRBV4-3 and TRBJ2-5; D may be TRBD1 (6 bases). This sequence originates from a woman aged 50 to 60 with active or convalescent COVID-19. The specimen sequenced was peripheral blood. The CDR3 loop is CASSQSGVGETQYF. The DNA of the CDR3 is TGCGCCAGCAGCCAGTCAGGGGTTGGGGAGACCCAGTACTTC.